The 15 T cell receptor beta chains presented below share a single source sample, sequenced in a study of CD8+CD57+ T cells in acquired aplastic anemia. Profiling that covered TCR beta VDJ and CDR3 relied on genomic DNA as its template. From the reads, TCRdb called clonotypes with MiXCR, one entry per CDR3 protein. Here the sample spans about 150,000 distinct CDR3 sequences, 41% being singletons. Sample: sorted CD4+, CD8+, or CD8+CD57+ T cells (not recorded which) from PBMCs. These receptors were obtained from a human donor in good health, serving as a control.

The chain links TRBV19 to TRBJ1-1; TRBD1 might be the D (6 bases). The V gene's germline CDR1 is LNHDA and CDR2 SQIVND (reference sequence). V lost 5 bases and J lost 5, with 15 bases in between. The CDR3 contains 14 residues. CDR3 sequence reads: CASSLGALRTEAFF. DNA for the CDR3: TGTGCCAGTAGTTTGGGGGCTCTTAGAACTGAAGCTTTCTTT.

This clonotype was seen repeatedly, ten times or more. The chain combines TRBV3-1 with TRBJ1-1; D uncertain. Deletions cut 1 base from V and 1 base from J, with 10 bases between. Germline CDR1 is LGHDT and CDR2 is YNNKEL (reference sequence). The CDR3 runs to 15 residues. Here the CDR3 reads CASSQGLGRNTEAFF. DNA of the CDR3: TGTGCCAGCAGCCAAGGTTTAGGTCGGAACACTGAAGCTTTCTTT.

A word on this clonotype: Possible read error: a much larger clone is one base away. This is likely a read error, given that the CDR3 carries no conserved phenylalanine or tryptophan at its end. The rearrangement joins TRBV6-1 to TRBJ1-5; TRBD1 agrees at 8 bases. The CDR3 loop spans 16 amino acids. V shed 3 bases, J shed 3 bases, and the junction held 7 bases outside the gene matches. Per the germline V gene, CDR1 is MNHNS and CDR2 is SASEGT. The CDR3 bases are TGTGCCAGCAGTGACCATAGACAGGGGCACAATCAGCCCCAGCATATT. Translating gives CASSDHRQGHNQPQHI.

This chain joins TRBV30 and TRBJ2-7; D possibly matches TRBD1 or TRBD2 (5 bases each). Germline loops: CDR1 GTSNPN, CDR2 SVGIG (reference sequence). Trimming left V 8 bases short and J 2 bases short, with 19 bases between. The length of the CDR3 is 14 residues. CDR3 sequence reads: CASSIGGTPYEQYF. CDR3 coding DNA: TGTGCCAGTAGTATTGGTGGGACCCCCTACGAGCAGTACTTC.

This clonotype has just a few counts. The chain employs TRBV12-3 or TRBV12-4 and TRBJ2-1, with 7 nucleotides matching TRBD2. The trim removed 2 bases at V and 4 bases at J, leaving 8 bases unmatched. This CDR3 has 16 residues. CDR3 region: CASSLTGTTFYNEQFF. CDR3 DNA: TGTGCCAGCAGTTTAACCGGGACTACGTTTTACAATGAGCAGTTCTTC.

Points on this clonotype: The junction shows a germline mismatch at one end, possibly a read error. The V and J genes are TRBV10-3 and TRBJ2-7; the D gene could be TRBD1 or TRBD2 (6 bases each). The CDR3 consists of 14 residues. CDR1 ENHRY and CDR2 SYGVKD come from the germline V gene. CDR3 sequence reads: CASSPTGGSYEQYF. CDR3 in DNA: TGTGCCAGCAGTCCGACAGGAGGGAGCTACGAGCAGTACTTC.

This clonotype appeared many times. V is TRBV7-9 and J is TRBJ2-1, with a weak D call TRBD1 (6 bases). CDR1 SEHNR and CDR2 FQNEAQ come from the germline V gene (reference sequence). Trimming left V 2 bases short and J 6 bases short, with 8 bases between. This CDR3 has 13 residues. In DNA form, the CDR3 reads TGTGCCAGCAGCTTATCAGGGGCCAATGAGCAGTTCTTC. Translating gives CASSLSGANEQFF.

As to this clonotype: A read error is likely, as this CDR3 ends without the conserved phenylalanine or tryptophan. The chain is built from TRBV18 and TRBJ1-2; no clear D. The V gene lost 6 bases and the J gene lost 4 bases, with 21 bases spanning the gap. The CDR3 contains 16 residues. Per the germline V gene, CDR1 is KGHSH and CDR2 is LQKENI. This CDR3 is CASSTASVTNSYGYTC. The CDR3 bases are TGTGCCAGCTCCACCGCCAGTGTGACAAACAGCTATGGCTACACCTGC.

The chain links TRBV29-1 to TRBJ2-5; weak D call: TRBD2 (7 bases). This CDR3 spans 14 amino acids. Germline CDR1 reads SQVTM; CDR2 reads ANQGSEA. The V end lost 7 bases, the J end lost 1 base, and 16 bases lay between the germline ends. The CDR3 spells CSASIGGAQETQYF. CDR3 coding DNA: TGCAGCGCCTCTATAGGGGGGGCCCAAGAGACCCAGTACTTC.

The J gene is TRBJ2-3, the V gene TRBV11-2; 8 bases fit TRBD1. Germline loops: CDR1 SGHAT, CDR2 FQNNGV. The CDR3 covers 17 residues. V trimming: 1 base; J trimming: 4 bases; junction bases outside the gene matches: 10. In DNA form, the CDR3 reads TGTGCCAGCAGCTTAGTGATGGCAGGGGGCTCGTCAGATACGCAGTATTTT. This encodes CASSLVMAGGSSDTQYF.

Ten or more counts support this clonotype. CDR3 sequence: CASSLLSRDRGLMSSYEQYF. Here the CDR3 DNA reads TGTGCCAGCAGCCTCCTCTCCCGGGACAGGGGGTTAATGAGCTCCTACGAGCAGTACTTC. The rearrangement uses TRBV7-7 and TRBJ2-7, with TRBD1 matching over 11 bases. This CDR3 is built from 20 residues. Per the germline V gene, CDR1 is SSHAT and CDR2 is FNYEAQ (reference sequence). The V gene end was trimmed by 5 bases and the J gene end by 0 bases; junction bases not matched to a gene: 18.

This clonotype has a count of ten or more. J is TRBJ1-4 and V is TRBV12-3 or TRBV12-4; D ambiguous. The ends were cut back, 2 bases at V and 4 bases at J, with 11 bases in the middle. The CDR3 extends over 15 amino acids. CDR3 in amino acids: CASSLIGRSNEKLFF. CDR3 DNA sequence: TGTGCCAGCAGTTTAATAGGGCGGAGTAATGAAAAACTGTTTTTT.

This clonotype has only a few counts. V usage is TRBV7-2 and J usage is TRBJ2-1, with unresolved D. The V and J ends lost 3 bases and 7 bases respectively, with 16 bases between them. There are 15 residues in the CDR3. From germline, CDR1 is SGHTA and CDR2 FQGNSA. CDR3 in amino acids: CASSFPEWGLNEQFF. The DNA for the CDR3 is TGTGCCAGCAGCTTCCCGGAGTGGGGTCTTAATGAGCAGTTCTTC.

This clonotype is a singleton in its sample. The CDR3 DNA reads TGTGCCAGCAGTCTATCCGGGACAGCTAACTATGGCTACACCTTC. This gives the protein CASSLSGTANYGYTF. V usage is TRBV2 and J usage is TRBJ1-2, with 7 bases matching TRBD1. Trimming removed 5 bases from V and 0 bases from J; junction bases left unmatched: 6. CDR3 length: 15 residues. Germline-derived CDR1 and CDR2 are SNHLY and FYNNEI.

This clonotype showed up many times. This chain uses TRBV6-5 with TRBJ2-7; TRBD1 or TRBD2 may be the D gene (5 bases each). This CDR3 has 16 residues. Germline V gene lookup returns CDR1 MNHEY and CDR2 SVGAGI. Trimming removed 0 bases from V and 3 bases from J, with 15 bases in between. CDR3 amino acids: CASSYSSRGLIYEQYF. Written as DNA, the CDR3 is TGTGCCAGCAGTTACTCATCCCGGGGCCTGATCTACGAGCAGTACTTC.